A selection of T cell receptor beta chains follows, all from one sample in a study of OX40 agonist ivuxolimab in advanced cancers. The repertoire was sequenced with immunoSEQ multiplex PCR; TCRdb's copy has only in-frame clones and lacks some. The table includes 55,000 to 75,000 clones, over 90% detected once. The sample here was CD4+ or CD8+ T cells sorted from blood, taken in a trial of the OX40 agonist ivuxolimab. Receptors originate from an adult with an advanced solid tumor such as melanoma, head and neck, liver or kidney cancer. Each CDR3 is given with its conserved first and last residue. Each record gives: V gene, J gene, D gene, clone size, CDR3 protein, CDR3 DNA. A D gene is named only where the DNA matches it firmly. Not all rows give a size; the values are once, few, many and, for expanded clones, a class.

V gene: TRBV11-2
J gene: TRBJ2-7
D gene: .
clone size: .
CDR3 protein: CASSPQGGVVYEQYF
CDR3 DNA: TGTGCCAGCAGCCCGCAGGGGGGGGTCGTCTACGAGCAGTACTTC

V gene: TRBV20-1
J gene: TRBJ1-2
D gene: .
clone size: .
CDR3 protein: CSVGVGYGYTF
CDR3 DNA: TGCAGTGTGGGGGTAGGGTATGGCTACACCTTC

V gene: TRBV6-5
J gene: TRBJ2-4
D gene: .
clone size: .
CDR3 protein: CASWGRLAKNIQYF
CDR3 DNA: TGTGCCAGCTGGGGGCGGCTAGCCAAAAACATTCAGTACTTC

V gene: TRBV4-1
J gene: TRBJ2-1
D gene: .
clone size: .
CDR3 protein: CASSQRFSADNEQFF
CDR3 DNA: TGCGCCAGCAGCCAAAGATTTAGCGCGGACAATGAGCAGTTCTTC

V gene: TRBV5-6
J gene: TRBJ2-2
D gene: .
clone size: .
CDR3 protein: CASSLLTGELFF
CDR3 DNA: TGTGCCAGCAGCTTGCTCACCGGGGAGCTGTTTTTT

V gene: TRBV7-9
J gene: TRBJ2-1
D gene: TRBD2
clone size: .
CDR3 protein: CASSAWGLADEQFF
CDR3 DNA: TGTGCCAGCAGCGCCTGGGGACTAGCCGATGAGCAGTTCTTC

V gene: TRBV30
J gene: TRBJ2-5
D gene: .
clone size: .
CDR3 protein: CAWNQVGDQETQYF
CDR3 DNA: TGTGCCTGGAACCAGGTGGGGGACCAAGAGACCCAGTACTTC

V gene: TRBV2
J gene: TRBJ2-1
D gene: TRBD2
clone size: .
CDR3 protein: CASSDSSGSYEQFF
CDR3 DNA: TGTGCCAGCAGTGACTCTAGCGGGAGTTATGAGCAGTTCTTC

V gene: TRBV7-9
J gene: TRBJ2-1
D gene: .
clone size: .
CDR3 protein: CASRSLLDRGGVGDEQFF
CDR3 DNA: TGTGCCAGCAGATCCCTCCTCGACAGGGGAGGGGTGGGTGATGAGCAGTTCTTC

V gene: TRBV4-1
J gene: TRBJ2-3
D gene: TRBD2
clone size: .
CDR3 protein: CASSQELAVETDTQYF
CDR3 DNA: TGCGCCAGCAGCCAAGAGCTAGCGGTAGAAACAGATACGCAGTATTTT

V gene: TRBV4-1
J gene: TRBJ2-1
D gene: TRBD2
clone size: once
CDR3 protein: CASSQGLAGGMEQFF
CDR3 DNA: TGCGCCAGCAGCCAAGGACTAGCGGGAGGGATGGAGCAGTTCTTC

V gene: TRBV7-9
J gene: TRBJ1-1
D gene: TRBD1
clone size: .
CDR3 protein: CASSSPGQETTEAFF
CDR3 DNA: TGTGCCAGCAGCTCCCCGGGACAGGAGACCACTGAAGCTTTCTTT

V gene: TRBV28
J gene: TRBJ2-7
D gene: .
clone size: .
CDR3 protein: CAIGSSYEQYF
CDR3 DNA: TGTGCCATTGGTTCTTCCTACGAGCAGTACTTC

V gene: TRBV15
J gene: TRBJ2-1
D gene: TRBD2
clone size: .
CDR3 protein: CATSLGLAAYNEQFF
CDR3 DNA: TGTGCCACCAGCCTCGGACTAGCGGCTTACAATGAGCAGTTCTTC

V gene: TRBV7-9
J gene: TRBJ1-1
D gene: .
clone size: .
CDR3 protein: CASTLPGFMNTEAFF
CDR3 DNA: TGTGCCAGCACCCTACCGGGTTTCATGAACACTGAAGCTTTCTTT